Listed below are T cell receptor beta chains from one sample, sequenced in a study of regulatory T cells in long-lasting Graves disease. TCRdb reprocessed the multiplex PCR reads with MiXCR, giving one entry per CDR3 protein. The sample comprises 550,000 to 700,000 distinct CDR3 sequences, roughly 16% of which are singletons, and 12% rests with the top ten. The same data also went into a second study, on T cells in Graves' hyperthyroidism and ophthalmopathy.

The input for sequencing was peripheral blood mononuclear cells (PBMCs), taken at new diagnosis, from a patient treated with antithyroid drugs. These receptors all come from a man younger than 30 with Graves disease. Both conserved end residues are part of each CDR3. Fields, in order: D gene, clone size, J gene, V gene, CDR3 length, CDR3 DNA, CDR3 protein. The D gene is left open where the match is weak. Clone size is given for some rows only: seen once, a few or many times, or a class if the clone is expanded.

D: TRBD1; size: NA; J: TRBJ1-2; V: TRBV7-9; length: 15; DNA: TGTGCCAGCAGCTCCCGATACCGGGACAGGGGGGGCTACACCTTC; CDR3: CASSSRYRDRGGYTF
D: NA; size: few; J: TRBJ1-5; V: TRBV30; length: 18; DNA: TGTGCCTGGACTCCACCTCCCTGGGGACAATATAGCAATCAGCCCCAGCATTTT; CDR3: CAWTPPPWGQYSNQPQHF
D: NA; size: few; J: TRBJ2-2; V: TRBV4-1; length: 16; DNA: TGCGCCAGCAGCCAAGATAGGCCAAAGGTACCCGGGGAGCTGTTTTTT; CDR3: CASSQDRPKVPGELFF
D: TRBD2; size: few; J: TRBJ2-4; V: TRBV7-9; length: 16; DNA: TGTGCCAGCAGCTCCCCCCTGGTAGCGGGAGTAGTCATTCAGTACTTC; CDR3: CASSSPLVAGVVIQYF
D: TRBD2; size: many; J: TRBJ2-7; V: TRBV12-3/TRBV12-4; length: 14; DNA: TGTGCCAGCAGGGCGGGACTAGCGGGAGATAGAGAGTACTTC; CDR3: CASRAGLAGDREYF
D: TRBD2; size: many; J: TRBJ2-1; V: TRBV20-1; length: 14; DNA: TGCAGTGCTAGCACGGGACTAGCGGACAATGAGCAGTTCTTC; CDR3: CSASTGLADNEQFF
D: NA; size: NA; J: TRBJ1-5; V: TRBV28; length: 17; DNA: TGCGCCAGCAGTTTATTTCAGGGGACCATAGGTGATCAGCCCCAGCATTTT; CDR3: CASSLFQGTIGDQPQHF
D: TRBD2; size: few; J: TRBJ2-7; V: TRBV28; length: 14; DNA: TGTGCCAGCAGAGCCTTAGCGGGAAGGAACGAGCAGTACTTC; CDR3: CASRALAGRNEQYF
D: NA; size: NA; J: TRBJ1-2; V: TRBV7-6; length: 16; DNA: TGTGCCAGCAGCTTAGTGTCGGCGGCGCCTCAAAACGGCTACACCTTC; CDR3: CASSLVSAAPQNGYTF
D: NA; size: NA; J: TRBJ2-2; V: TRBV7-8; length: 16; DNA: TGTGCCAGCAACTTATTTAGTTCAGGGGACACCGGGGAGCTGTTTTTT; CDR3: CASNLFSSGDTGELFF
D: TRBD1; size: many; J: TRBJ2-3; V: TRBV29-1; length: 13; DNA: TGCAGCGGTACACAGGGGCCCACAGATACGCAGTATTTT; CDR3: CSGTQGPTDTQYF